This T cell receptor (beta chain) was found in a study of cytomegalovirus exposure and HLA in healthy donors. Primers for the PCR totalled 60 Vbeta and 13 Jbeta. Only in-frame clones appear in the TCRdb table, and some are missing; sequencing was by immunoSEQ multiplex PCR. The data show 55,000 to 80,000 clones, roughly 77% seen once. The donors comprised healthy bone marrow donors. Germline-derived CDR1 and CDR2 are MNHEY and SMNVEV (reference sequence). V was pared by 5 bases and J by 6 bases, with 12 bases of the junction left unmatched. The CDR3 consists of 16 residues. The clonotype was recovered from a woman in her thirties or forties in good health and CMV-seropositive. The genes are TRBV27 and TRBJ2-1; the match to TRBD2 covers 8 bases. The sample taken for sequencing was PBMCs. The CDR3 loop is CASSISWAGGPNEQFF. The CDR3 DNA follows: TGTGCCAGCAGTATCTCCTGGGCGGGGGGCCCCAATGAGCAGTTCTTC.